Listed here are 14 T cell receptor beta chains from one sample, sequenced in a study of spatial heterogeneity in lung cancer. Time point denoted: sample taken at primary tumor resection. Overall study findings and caveats: Counts that tracked tumor mutation counts were those of expanded intratumoral alpha and beta TCRs.

Antigens for these TCRs are unknown. MiXCR, run by TCRdb on the 5' RACE reads, gives a single entry per CDR3 protein. The sample includes approximately 2,200 distinct CDR3 sequences, about 1% of them seen just once. Here the sequenced sample was lung tumor tissue, taken at surgery. These receptors were taken from a male donor with early-stage non-small cell lung cancer.

This clonotype is medium-sized (0.01 to 0.1%). The genes are TRBV12-5 and TRBJ1-1; D is possibly TRBD1 (5 bases). The CDR3 extends over 15 amino acids. V lost 0 bases and J 4 bases, leaving 12 bases between the germline ends. Germline CDR1 is LGHNT and CDR2 is FRNRAP. CDR3 sequence reads: CASGLVSGIPTEAFF. The DNA for the CDR3 is TGTGCTAGTGGTTTGGTGTCAGGGATCCCCACTGAAGCTTTCTTT.

Ten or more counts support this clonotype. This chain uses TRBV2 with TRBJ1-5; no reliable D call. V lost 4 bases to trimming and J lost 0 bases, with 10 bases between them. The CDR3 extends over 15 amino acids. Germline-derived CDR1 and CDR2 are SNHLY and FYNNEI. Here the CDR3 reads CASSGTANSNQPQHF. DNA of the CDR3: TGTGCCAGCAGTGGGACCGCAAATAGCAATCAGCCCCAGCATTTT.

This clonotype was seen many times. A read error is possible here, since a much larger clone lies one base away. This chain joins TRBV7-2 and TRBJ2-3, with 7 nucleotides matching TRBD2. J lost 1 base, V lost 5 bases, and 9 bases had no gene match. The germline V gene has CDR1 SGHTA and CDR2 FQGNSA. The CDR3 runs to 16 residues. The CDR3 region has the DNA TGTGCCAGCAGCGGTGGGGGGGTCGGTTGCACAGATACGCAGTATTTT. Encoded protein: CASSGGGVGCTDTQYF.

This clonotype counts as medium-sized (0.01 to 0.1%). This rearrangement joins TRBV3-1 to TRBJ2-1; 12 bases line up with TRBD2. CDR3 length: 15 amino acids. The germline gives CDR1 LGHDT, CDR2 YNNKEL (reference sequence). J was trimmed by 10 bases and V by 8 bases; bases with no gene match: 12. CDR3 protein: CASCLAGGPAREQFF. CDR3 nucleotide sequence: TGTGCCAGCTGCCTAGCGGGAGGGCCCGCGCGAGAGCAGTTCTTC.

This clonotype was detected ten times or more. The chain employs TRBV29-1 and TRBJ1-1; D uncertain. The CDR3 consists of 14 residues. Trimming shortened V by 3 bases and J by 4 bases, and 15 bases separated the two germline ends. In germline, CDR1 is SQVTM, CDR2 ANQGSEA. CDR3 coding DNA: TGCAGCGTTGAGGAGGGAGGGATGGGCACTGAAGCTTTCTTT. Protein sequence: CSVEEGGMGTEAFF.

This clonotype occurred many times. The rearrangement links TRBV29-1 to TRBJ1-1; tentative D call: TRBD1 (5 bases). V lost 6 bases and J lost 3, with 14 bases in between. Germline V CDR1 and CDR2: SQVTM, ANQGSEA. CDR3 length equals 13 residues. The CDR3 is CSVSQDGDTEAFF. The DNA for the CDR3 is TGCAGCGTCTCACAGGATGGCGACACTGAAGCTTTCTTT.

This chain connects TRBV29-1 to TRBJ2-1; TRBD2 might be the D (6 bases). Trimming took 6 bases from V and 7 from J, leaving 7 bases between them. Germline CDR1 reads SQVTM; CDR2 reads ANQGSEA. The CDR3 is made up of 10 amino acids. The CDR3 region has the DNA TGCAGCGTCGCGGGAAATGAGCAGTTCTTC. This encodes CSVAGNEQFF.

This clonotype ranks as medium-sized (0.01 to 0.1%). V usage is TRBV20-1 and J usage is TRBJ2-7; D assignment may be TRBD1 or TRBD2 (5 bases each). CDR3 length: 13 amino acids. Germline V CDR1 and CDR2: DFQATT, SNEGSKA (reference sequence). V was clipped by 3 bases and J by 0 bases, with 9 bases between them. The DNA for the CDR3 is TGCAGTGCTAGTACGGGGACCTCCTACGAGCAGTACTTC. Translated: CSASTGTSYEQYF.

This clonotype came up many times. A read error may explain this, as a much larger clone is one base away. This rearrangement joins TRBV30 to TRBJ2-2, with D possibly matching TRBD2 (5 bases). This CDR3 has 11 amino acids. Germline V gene sequence: CDR1 GTSNPN, CDR2 SVGIG (reference sequence). V was pared by 1 base and J by 11 bases, with 8 bases between. The CDR3 region has the DNA TGTGCCTGGAGTGGAGGAGGAGAGCTGTTTTTT. Protein: CAWSGGGELFF.

By share, this clonotype counts as medium-sized (0.01 to 0.1%). The chain combines TRBV5-1 with TRBJ1-6; D is uncertain. Per germline, CDR1 SGHRS and CDR2 YFSETQ. This CDR3 is 15 amino acids long. V was shortened by 0 bases and J by 5 bases, with 9 bases between the two germline ends. The CDR3 loop reads CASSLVEVNNSPLHF. DNA of the CDR3: TGCGCCAGCAGCTTGGTGGAAGTAAATAATTCACCCCTCCACTTT.

This clonotype qualifies as medium-sized. The chain has TRBV12-3 or TRBV12-4 and TRBJ2-3; 7 nucleotides align to TRBD1. Trimming took 5 bases from V and 9 from J; bases not matched to a gene: 11. The CDR3 spans 14 residues. CDR3 nucleotide sequence: TGTGCCAGCAGTCCGCAGGGTTTCAGGGGGACGCAGTATTTT. Its translation is CASSPQGFRGTQYF.

This clonotype qualifies as medium-sized. The gene calls are TRBV10-2 and TRBJ2-3, with 11 bases lining up with TRBD2. The CDR3 is 13 amino acids. Germline CDR1 reads WSHSY; CDR2 reads SAAADI. V gave up 9 bases and J gave up 6 bases; unmatched junction bases: 5. The CDR3 DNA reads as TGCGCCAGTAGTAGCGGGGGGGTTGATACGCAGTATTTT. Its translation: CASSSGGVDTQYF.

Judged by abundance, this clonotype is medium-sized (0.01 to 0.1%). The chain joins TRBV7-8 to TRBJ2-1, with 8 bases lining up with TRBD1. CDR1 and CDR2 (germline): SGHVS, FQNEAQ. This CDR3 region has 16 residues. The junction had 8 bases not matched to a gene; V was cut back by 2 bases and J by 5 bases. The CDR3 DNA reads TGTGCCAGCAGCTTACGAACAGGGGGTCCTAACAATGAGCAGTTCTTC. Translated, it gives CASSLRTGGPNNEQFF. The full variable domain, in which reference TRBV7-8 and TRBJ2-1 provide the parts outside the CDR3, is GAGVSQSPRYKVAKRGQDVALRCDPISGHVSLFWYQQALGQGPEFLTYFQNEAQLDKSGLPSDRFFAERPEGSVSTLKIQRTQQEDSAVYLCASSLRTGGPNNEQFFGPGTRLTVL.

Sample share makes this clonotype medium-sized. V gene TRBV19 combines with J gene TRBJ2-5; 9 bases line up with TRBD2. V shed 6 bases and J 4 bases; nucleotides not matched to a gene: 3. Germline V CDR1 and CDR2: LNHDA, SQIVND (reference sequence). The CDR3 has 13 residues. DNA for the CDR3: TGTGCCAGTAGACCGACTAGCGGAGAGACCCAGTACTTC. Translating it yields CASRPTSGETQYF. The full variable domain, in which reference TRBV19 and TRBJ2-5 provide the parts outside the CDR3, is DGGITQSPKYLFRKEGQNVTLSCEQNLNHDAMYWYRQDPGQGLRLIYYSQIVNDFQKGDIAEGYSVSREKKESFPLTVTSAQKNPTAFYLCASRPTSGETQYFGPGTRLLVL.